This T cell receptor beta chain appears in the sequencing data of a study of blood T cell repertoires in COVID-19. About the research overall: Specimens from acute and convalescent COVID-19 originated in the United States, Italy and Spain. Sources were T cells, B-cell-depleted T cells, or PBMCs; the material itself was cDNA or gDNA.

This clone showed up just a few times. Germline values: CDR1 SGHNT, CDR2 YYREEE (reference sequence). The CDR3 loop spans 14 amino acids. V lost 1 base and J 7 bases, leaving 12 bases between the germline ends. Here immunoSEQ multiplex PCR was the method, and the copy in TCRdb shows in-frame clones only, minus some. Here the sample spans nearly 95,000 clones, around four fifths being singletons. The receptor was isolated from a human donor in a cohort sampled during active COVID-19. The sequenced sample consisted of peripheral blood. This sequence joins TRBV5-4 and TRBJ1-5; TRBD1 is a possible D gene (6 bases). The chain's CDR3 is CASSLLGADQPQHF. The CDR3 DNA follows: TGTGCCAGCAGCTTGTTGGGGGCTGACCAGCCCCAGCATTTT. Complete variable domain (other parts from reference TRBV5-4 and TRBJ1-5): ETGVTQSPTHLIKTRGQQVTLRCSSQSGHNTVSWYQQALGQGPQFIFQYYREEENGRGNFPPRFSGLQFPNYSSELNVNALELDDSALYLCASSLLGADQPQHFGDGTRLSIL.